What follows is one TCR beta chain and its context. Its antigen is not known. The sample belongs to a study of T cell responses to AZD1222 COVID-19 vaccine. General observations from the study: Only a handful of AZD1222 recipients tested seropositive at baseline. Vaccine-associated CD4 TCRs ranged over spike, dominating at 160-218 and 743-854. Nearly half of spike-specific TCRs reportedly target variant regions that are unmutated in the B.1.351 and B.1.1.7 variants.

The CDR3 runs 14 residues. CDR1 is SGHAT, CDR2 FQNNGV, per germline. The V end lost 1 base, the J end lost 4 bases, and 10 bases lay between the germline ends. Clones were sequenced by immunoSEQ multiplex PCR, and TCRdb holds only the in-frame ones, with some missing. The data contain about 150,000 clones, about 91% of them singletons. This chain uses TRBV11-2 with TRBJ1-2; D is undetermined. The sample was peripheral blood, taken on day 0 of AZD1222 vaccination. This clonotype originated in an adult in good health. The CDR3 bases are TGTGCCAGCAGCTTAGGCGGGTATTCCTATGGCTACACCTTC. Translation: CASSLGGYSYGYTF.